This T cell receptor (beta chain) appears in the sequencing data of a study of cytomegalovirus exposure and HLA in healthy donors. In the case of this clone: Its antigen is as yet unknown.

The V and J ends lost 4 bases and 2 bases respectively, with 15 bases between them. CDR3 length: 16 amino acids. Germline-derived CDR1 and CDR2 are SGHRS and YFSETQ. General study points: Analyzed later, association rates of TCRs varied across HLA loci, with DRB1 most and HLA-C fewest.

Researchers ran the PCR with 60 Vbeta and 13 Jbeta primers. The assay was immunoSEQ multiplex PCR, and TCRdb's table has in-frame clones only and misses some. The data show some 200,000 clones, 82% seen once. The receptor was isolated from a boy aged 2-15 years in good health and CMV-seronegative. Sample: PBMCs. This sequence joins TRBV5-1 and TRBJ2-2, with a possible D match to TRBD1 (6 bases). CDR3 protein: CASSPKPRGNTGELFF. The DNA for the CDR3 is TGCGCCAGCAGCCCAAAACCCAGGGGAAACACCGGGGAGCTGTTTTTT.